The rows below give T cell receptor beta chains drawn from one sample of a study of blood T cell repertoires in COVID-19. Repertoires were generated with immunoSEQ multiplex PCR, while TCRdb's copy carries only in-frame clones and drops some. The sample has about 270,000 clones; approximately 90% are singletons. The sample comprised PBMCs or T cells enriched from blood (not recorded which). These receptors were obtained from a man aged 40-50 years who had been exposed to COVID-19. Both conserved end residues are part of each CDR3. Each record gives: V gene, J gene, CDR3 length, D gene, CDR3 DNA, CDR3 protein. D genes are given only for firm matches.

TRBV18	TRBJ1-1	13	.	TGTGCCAGCTCAGATTACAGGGCCACTGAAGCTTTCTTT	CASSDYRATEAFF
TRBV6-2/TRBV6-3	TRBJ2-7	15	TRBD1	TGTGCCAGCAGCCCAGGACAGGAGAGCTCCTACGAGCAGTACTTC	CASSPGQESSYEQYF
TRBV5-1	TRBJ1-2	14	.	TGCGCCAGCAGTAGTGGGTCAGGTCTCTATGGCTACACCTTC	CASSSGSGLYGYTF
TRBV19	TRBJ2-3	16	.	TGTGCCAGTAGTATAGTTCGCGGGGGCCGCACAGATACGCAGTATTTT	CASSIVRGGRTDTQYF
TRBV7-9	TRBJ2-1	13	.	TGTGCCAGCAGCTTAGCCCAGGGAAATGAGCAGTTCTTC	CASSLAQGNEQFF
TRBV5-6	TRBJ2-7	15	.	TGTGCCAGCAGCTTGAGGCCAGGGGTGACTTACGAGCAGTACTTC	CASSLRPGVTYEQYF
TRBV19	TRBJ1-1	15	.	TGTGCCAGTAGTAAACTAGCGTCGGGGAACACTGAAGCTTTCTTT	CASSKLASGNTEAFF
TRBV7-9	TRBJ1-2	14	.	TGTGCCAGCAGCCCGCCCGGACAGAAATATGGCTACACCTTC	CASSPPGQKYGYTF
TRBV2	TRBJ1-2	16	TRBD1	TGTGCCAGCAGTTCCTCTCAGGACAGGGCTAACTATGGCTACACCTTC	CASSSSQDRANYGYTF
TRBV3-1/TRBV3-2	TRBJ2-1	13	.	TGTGCCAGCAGCCTTGGACTACCTAATGAGCAGTTCTTC	CASSLGLPNEQFF
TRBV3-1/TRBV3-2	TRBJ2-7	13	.	TGTGCCAGCAGCCACGGGTCTCCTAGAGGGCAGTACTTC	CASSHGSPRGQYF
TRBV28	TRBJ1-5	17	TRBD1	TGTGCCAGCAGCGTAATACCGGGACAGGGGAGCAATCAGCCCCAGCATTTT	CASSVIPGQGSNQPQHF
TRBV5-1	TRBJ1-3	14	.	TGCGCCAGCAGCGGCGACATTACTGGAAACACCATATATTTT	CASSGDITGNTIYF
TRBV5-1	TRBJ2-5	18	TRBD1	TGCGCCAGCAGCTTGCATAAGGGTGGGACAGGGCCACAAGAGACCCAGTACTTC	CASSLHKGGTGPQETQYF
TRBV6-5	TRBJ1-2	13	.	TGTGCCAGCAGTCAACAGGGAGAGGGTGGCTACACCTTC	CASSQQGEGGYTF
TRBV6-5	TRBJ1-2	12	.	TGTGCCAGCAGTCGCGCAGGCTATGGCTACACCTTC	CASSRAGYGYTF
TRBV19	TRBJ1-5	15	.	TGTGCCAGTAGTATAGTCTTAGGGACTGCTCAGCCCCAGCATTTT	CASSIVLGTAQPQHF